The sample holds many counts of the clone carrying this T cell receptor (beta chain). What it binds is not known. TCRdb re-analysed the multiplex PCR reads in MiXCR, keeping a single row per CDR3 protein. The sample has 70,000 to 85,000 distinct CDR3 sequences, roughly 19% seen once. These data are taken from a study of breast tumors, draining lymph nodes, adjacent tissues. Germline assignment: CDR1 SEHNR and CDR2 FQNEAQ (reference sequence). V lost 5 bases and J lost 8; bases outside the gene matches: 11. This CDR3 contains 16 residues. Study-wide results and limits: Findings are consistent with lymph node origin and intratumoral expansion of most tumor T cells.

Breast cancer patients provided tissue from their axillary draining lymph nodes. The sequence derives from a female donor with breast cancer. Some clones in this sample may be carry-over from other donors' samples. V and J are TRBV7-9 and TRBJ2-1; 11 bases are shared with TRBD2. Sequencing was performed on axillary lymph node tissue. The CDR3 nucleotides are TGTGCCAGCAGCAAACTAGCGGGAGACTTAAGGGATGAGCAGTTCTTC. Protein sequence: CASSKLAGDLRDEQFF.